What follows are 14 T cell receptor beta chains derived from one specimen sequenced in a study of regulatory T cells in long-lasting Graves disease. Time point reported: newly diagnosed GD, antithyroid drugs for less than 3 months. Scientists built the TCR library using RNA that was extracted from PBMCs. With iRepertoire HTBI primers and Arm-PCR of CDR3 regions, TCR beta libraries were built. TCRdb redid the calling of the multiplex PCR reads with MiXCR, one entry per CDR3 protein. The data show about 370,000 distinct CDR3 sequences, with 15% to 19% seen just once and about a fifth held by the top ten. The sample consisted of peripheral blood mononuclear cells (PBMCs), taken at new diagnosis, from a patient treated with antithyroid drugs. These receptors were obtained from a female donor with Graves disease.

In its sample, this clonotype was seen many times. This chain joins TRBV5-1 and TRBJ1-3; D gene uncertain. Trimming removed 4 bases from V and 0 bases from J, with 17 bases in between. This CDR3 region has 17 residues. Germline CDR1 reads SGHRS; CDR2 reads YFSETQ. The CDR3, as DNA: TGCGCCAGCAGCCCGTCCCCGGGCGGGAGCTCTGGAAACACCATATATTTT. Its protein is CASSPSPGGSSGNTIYF.

This clonotype was observed many times. J is TRBJ1-2 and V is TRBV12-3 or TRBV12-4; a possible D gene is TRBD1 (5 bases). Trimming shortened V by 2 bases and J by 1 base, and 11 bases separated the two germline ends. This CDR3 has 15 residues. Here the CDR3 DNA reads TGTGCCAGCAGTTTAAGGCCAGGGCTTAACTATGGCTACACCTTC. Protein product: CASSLRPGLNYGYTF.

This clonotype has at least ten counts. This sequence joins TRBV27 and TRBJ2-1; D is uncertain. The CDR3 runs 15 residues. The V end was cut by 2 bases, the J end by 0 bases, with 8 bases between. Germline-derived CDR1 and CDR2 are MNHEY and SMNVEV (reference sequence). The CDR3 coding sequence is TGTGCCAGCAGTTTAAGTGGACCCTCCTACAATGAGCAGTTCTTC. This codes for CASSLSGPSYNEQFF.

J is TRBJ2-7 and V is TRBV28; D unresolved. Trimming cost V 5 bases and J 4 bases, with 15 bases left between them. Germline-derived CDR1 and CDR2 are MDHEN and SYDVKM. The CDR3 extends over 14 amino acids. CDR3 protein: CASSTPNTLYEQYF. For the CDR3, the DNA is TGTGCCAGCAGTACCCCGAACACTCTATACGAGCAGTACTTC.

This clonotype was observed at least ten times. The gene calls are TRBV18 and TRBJ1-1; unclear D gene. The CDR3 has 14 residues. The germline V and J ends were trimmed by 3 bases and 1 base, with 9 bases remaining between them. Germline CDR1 and CDR2: KGHSH and LQKENI. CDR3 in DNA: TGTGCCAGCTCACCCAACCGGGAGAACACTGAAGCTTTCTTT. It translates to CASSPNRENTEAFF.

Many counts were recorded for this clonotype. The chain is built from TRBV20-1 and TRBJ2-7; D gene ambiguous. V lost 0 bases to trimming and J lost 5 bases, with 14 bases between them. The CDR3 runs to 14 residues. CDR1 is DFQATT and CDR2 is SNEGSKA in the germline V gene (reference sequence). The CDR3 sequence: CSARDLGFRDEQYF. The CDR3 DNA reads TGCAGTGCTAGAGATCTCGGGTTTCGCGACGAGCAGTACTTC.

The table lists this clonotype with many counts. In DNA, the CDR3 is TGCAGTGCTAGAGAGGGGCTTCAAGAGACCCAGTACTTC. Amino acids: CSAREGLQETQYF. The V gene is TRBV20-1, the J gene TRBJ2-5; possible D gene TRBD1, 5 bases. CDR1 and CDR2 (germline): DFQATT, SNEGSKA (reference sequence). The CDR3 is made up of 13 amino acids. Trimming stripped 0 bases from V and 2 bases from J, with 7 bases between.

CDR3 residues: CASSPPGGMREKLFF. The CDR3, as DNA: TGTGCCAGTAGCCCCCCCGGGGGCATGCGAGAAAAACTGTTTTTT. The chain has TRBV19 and TRBJ1-4; maybe TRBD1 (6 bases). The CDR3 sequence is 15 residues long. CDR1 LNHDA and CDR2 SQIVND come from the germline V gene (reference sequence). V shed 6 bases and J shed 8 bases, with 19 bases lying between them.

On this clonotype: Just one base apart from a much larger clone, this may be a read error. The chain uses TRBV29-1 and TRBJ2-1, with D perhaps TRBD1 or TRBD2 (6 bases each). This CDR3 has 11 residues. Trimming cost V 2 bases and J 10 bases, with 9 bases left between them. Germline assignment: CDR1 SQVTM and CDR2 ANQGSEA. In DNA form, the CDR3 reads TGCAGCGTTGAACGGGGGCAGGAGCAGTTCTTC. This encodes CSVERGQEQFF.

This clonotype was counted many times. The chain recombines TRBV2 with TRBJ1-6; D not resolved. CDR1 is SNHLY and CDR2 is FYNNEI in the germline V gene. V lost 6 bases to trimming and J lost 0 bases, with 15 bases between them. CDR3 length: 17 residues. The CDR3 DNA reads as TGTGCCAGCAGGGGAGACATCCCCAGCTCCTATAATTCACCCCTCCACTTT. This encodes CASRGDIPSSYNSPLHF.

V gene TRBV4-2 combines with J gene TRBJ1-5, with 10 bases that match TRBD1. V lost 0 bases and J lost 0; bases outside the gene matches: 2. The CDR3 consists of 17 residues. Looked up from germline, CDR1 is LGHNA and CDR2 is YNFKEQ. The CDR3 DNA follows: TGTGCCAGCAGCCAAGATGGACAGGGGGGTAGCAATCAGCCCCAGCATTTT. It encodes CASSQDGQGGSNQPQHF.

This sequence joins TRBV15 and TRBJ1-2; a weak D match, TRBD1 (6 bases). The germline CDR1 and CDR2 sequences are LNHNV and YYDKDF (reference sequence). V lost 1 base and J lost 8, with 14 bases in between. The CDR3 extends over 14 amino acids. CDR3 coding DNA: TGTGCCACCAGCAGAGCTACAGGGTCTGAAGGCTACACCTTC. Its translation is CATSRATGSEGYTF. Based on the CDR3 plus reference TRBV15 and TRBJ1-2, the full variable domain is DAMVIQNPRYQVTQFGKPVTLSCSQTLNHNVMYWYQQKSSQAPKLLFHYYDKDFNNEADTPDNFQSRRPNTSFCFLDIRSPGLGDTAMYLCATSRATGSEGYTFGSGTRLTVV.

This clonotype was observed many times. V usage is TRBV7-3 and J usage is TRBJ2-1; 15 bases line up with TRBD2. After removal of 4 bases from V and 9 bases from J, the junction contained 4 bases not matched to a gene. This CDR3 comprises 15 residues. Per germline, CDR1 SGHTA and CDR2 FQGTGA. CDR3 sequence reads: CASSWTSGGAREQFF. The DNA for the CDR3 is TGTGCCAGCAGCTGGACTAGCGGGGGGGCGCGTGAGCAGTTCTTC.

This clonotype has a count of ten or more. The rearrangement links TRBV7-2 to TRBJ2-1; D remains ambiguous. Germline CDR1 reads SGHTA; CDR2 reads FQGNSA. CDR3 length equals 16 residues. Trimming pared 5 bases from V and 1 base from J, leaving 15 bases between. The CDR3 sequence: CASSPRGTASYNEQFF. CDR3 coding DNA: TGTGCCAGCAGCCCCCGCGGCACGGCATCCTACAATGAGCAGTTCTTC.